Below, 10 T cell receptor beta chains from the same sample are listed, as sequenced in a study of T cells in women clearing cervical HPV infection. Sequenced by immunoSEQ multiplex PCR; TCRdb stores in-frame clones only, minus some. Here the sample table reports 30,000 or so clones. The sample comprised blood buffy coat. These receptors were obtained from a woman aged 18 to 75 with a cervical HPV16 infection that either progressed to CIN3+ or cleared (not recorded which).

With respect to this clone: The observed sequence ends 3 residues before the CDR3 terminus, with the missing tail filled in from the germline J gene. This sequence joins TRBV6-1 and TRBJ2-7; D might be TRBD2 (7 bases). Germline V gene lookup returns CDR1 MNHNS and CDR2 SASEGT. This CDR3 has 14 residues. V shed 3 bases and J shed 2 bases, with 11 bases lying between them. The sequenced part of the CDR3 DNA is TGTGCCAGCAGTGATTGGGGGGGCACCTACGAG. As protein: CASSDWGGTYE. The whole CDR3 protein reads CASSDWGGTYEQYF.

Concerning this clone itself: The read ends 3 residues before the CDR3 terminus; that terminus is restored from the germline J gene. The chain couples TRBV7-9 to TRBJ2-5, with D possibly TRBD2 on 6 matching bases. Trimming removed 1 base at V and 5 bases at J, with 11 bases between. The germline gives CDR1 SEHNR, CDR2 FQNEAQ (reference sequence). The CDR3 contains 14 residues. CDR3 bases read: TGTGCCAGCAGCTTAGGGCTAGCGCTGGAGACC. It yields the protein CASSLGLALET. The full CDR3 sequence reads CASSLGLALETQYF.

The CDR3 protein is CASSRDRESSYNSPLHF. CDR3 bases read: TGTGCCAGCAGCCGGGACAGGGAGAGCTCCTATAATTCACCC. The chain links TRBV4-2 to TRBJ1-6, with 9 nucleotides matching TRBD1. The sequenced fragment ends 3 residues before the CDR3 boundary, so the rest is inferred from the germline J gene. Trimming at V came to 4 bases and at J to 0 bases, leaving 4 bases not matched to a gene. The length of the CDR3 is 17 residues. Germline V gives CDR1 LGHNA, CDR2 YNFKEQ.

A word on this clone: The sequence runs out 3 residues before the end of the CDR3; the remainder is reconstructed from the germline J gene. The rearrangement links TRBV7-6 to TRBJ2-1, with TRBD2 matching 8 bases. Germline lookup yields CDR1 SGHVS and CDR2 FNYEAQ. The CDR3 covers 17 residues. Germline trimming cut 5 bases from V and 7 bases from J; bases unmatched to any gene: 16. The sequenced CDR3 bases are TGTGCCAGCAGCCTACGGGGGGGTTCCCTTGAGGTTAATGAG. Protein sequence: CASSLRGGSLEVNE. The CDR3 in its entirety is CASSLRGGSLEVNEQFF.

Comments on this clone: The observed sequence ends 3 residues before the CDR3 terminus, with the missing tail filled in from the germline J gene. The chain employs TRBV6-4 and TRBJ2-7; D is ambiguous. Germline CDR1 MRHNA, CDR2 SNTAGT. V lost 7 bases to trimming and J lost 2 bases, with 18 bases between them. The CDR3 is 15 amino acids. CDR3 bases read: TGTGCCAGCACCAACTCGACGGCAGGAGCCTACGAG. It codes for CASTNSTAGAYE. The CDR3 in full is CASTNSTAGAYEQYF.

With regard to this clone: The read ends 3 residues early relative to the CDR3; the germline J gene fills the gap. This chain joins TRBV7-2 and TRBJ2-7; 10 nucleotides match TRBD2. This CDR3 is 16 amino acids long. Germline values: CDR1 SGHTA, CDR2 FQGNSA. The part of the CDR3 DNA that was read is TGTGCAAGTCGCTTAGCGGCTAGCGGGAGTTACCACGAG. Translation gives CASRLAASGSYHE. The CDR3, in full, reads CASRLAASGSYHEQYF. The whole variable domain, remainder taken from reference TRBV7-2 and TRBJ2-7, is GAGVSQSPSNKVTEKGKDVELRCDPISGHTALYWYRQSLGQGLEFLIYFQGNSAPDKSGLPSDRFSAERTGGSVSTLTIQRTQQEDSAVYLCASRLAASGSYHEQYFGPGTRLTVT.

As regards this clone: With the read ending 3 residues before the CDR3 end, the germline J gene is used to fill in that end. This chain links TRBV5-1 with TRBJ2-7; 10 positions match TRBD2. The V segment lost 7 bases and the J segment 6 bases; nucleotides outside the gene matches: 13. CDR3 length: 15 residues. The V gene's germline CDR1 is SGHRS and CDR2 YFSETQ. CDR3: CASCLGLAGAGEQYF. The sequenced part of the CDR3 DNA is TGCGCCAGCTGTTTGGGGCTAGCGGGAGCAGGCGAG. The complete variable domain, with remaining parts taken from reference TRBV5-1 and TRBJ2-7, reads KAGVTQTPRYLIKTRGQQVTLSCSPISGHRSVSWYQQTPGQGLQFLFEYFSETQRNKGNFPGRFSGRQFSNSRSEMNVSTLELGDSALYLCASCLGLAGAGEQYFGPGTRLTVT.

As regards this clone: The read ends 3 residues before the CDR3 terminus; that terminus is restored from the germline J gene. The chain employs TRBV20-1 and TRBJ1-1, with D maybe TRBD1 (6 bases). Trimming removed 4 bases at V and 2 bases at J, with 11 bases between. The CDR3 sequence is 13 residues long. Germline CDR1 reads DFQATT; CDR2 reads SNEGSKA (reference sequence). CDR3 protein: CSAKRQVNTEAFF. Partial CDR3 DNA: TGCAGTGCTAAAAGACAGGTAAACACTGAA.

Note on this clone: The sequence runs out 3 residues before the end of the CDR3; the remainder is reconstructed from the germline J gene. The V and J genes are TRBV20-1 and TRBJ2-1, with 14 bases lining up with TRBD2. The CDR3 is 16 amino acids. Germline V gene lookup returns CDR1 DFQATT and CDR2 SNEGSKA (reference sequence). J gave up 1 base and V 6 bases, and 5 bases lay outside the gene matches. The covered CDR3 bases are TGCAGTGCGGGACGGACTAGCGGGGGGTCCTACAATGAG. Translated: CSAGRTSGGSYNE. The complete CDR3 sequence is CSAGRTSGGSYNEQFF.

Notes on this clone: The read ends 3 residues shy of where the CDR3 ends; the end is completed using the germline J gene. The chain links TRBV12-3 or TRBV12-4 to TRBJ2-2, with D uncertain. The CDR3 loop spans 12 amino acids. Trimming stripped 3 bases from V and 8 bases from J, with 7 bases between. CDR3 bases read: TGTGCCAGCAGTTTTAGCCCGGGGGAG. Translating it yields CASSFSPGE. The whole CDR3 sequence reads CASSFSPGELFF.